Presented here are 31 T cell receptor beta chains from one specimen sequenced in a study of T cell clones after liver transplantation. TCRdb's table, derived via immunoSEQ multiplex PCR, lists solely in-frame clones and lacks some. The table shows 6,000 to 6,500 clones, with 79% occurring only once. The source material was CD8+ T cells from blood, sampled 24 months after liver transplant. These receptors were collected from a human patient who received a liver transplant. Certain T cells may be donor cells from the graft.

The V call is TRBV5-4, the J call TRBJ2-1; D is unresolved. Germline V gives CDR1 SGHNT, CDR2 YYREEE (reference sequence). V dropped 8 bases and J dropped 7 bases, with 16 bases sitting between them. The length of the CDR3 is 13 residues. The CDR3 region is CARRLSSRNEQFF. In nucleotides, the CDR3 is TGTGCCAGAAGGTTGAGTAGCAGGAATGAGCAGTTCTTC.

The chain couples TRBV5-4 to TRBJ1-2; D is uncertain. Germline V lookup: CDR1 SGHNT, CDR2 YYREEE (reference sequence). The CDR3 length is 14 residues. V dropped 4 bases and J dropped 3 bases, with 13 bases sitting between them. Here the CDR3 reads CASSIEEDHYGYTF. CDR3 nucleotide sequence: TGTGCCAGCAGCATTGAGGAGGACCACTATGGCTACACCTTC.

The J gene is TRBJ2-1, the V gene TRBV5-4, with 7 bases lining up with TRBD2. Germline CDR1 reads SGHNT; CDR2 reads YYREEE (reference sequence). The CDR3 has 16 amino acids. V was clipped by 4 bases and J by 3 bases; unmatched bases: 10. The CDR3 reads CASSPWASGYYNEQFF. CDR3 bases: TGTGCCAGCAGCCCCTGGGCTAGCGGATACTACAATGAGCAGTTCTTC. The full variable domain, rest sourced from reference TRBV5-4 and TRBJ2-1, is ETGVTQSPTHLIKTRGQQVTLRCSSQSGHNTVSWYQQALGQGPQFIFQYYREEENGRGNFPPRFSGLQFPNYSSELNVNALELDDSALYLCASSPWASGYYNEQFFGPGTRLTVL.

Only a few counts were recorded for this clone. This chain links TRBV6-1 with TRBJ1-5; 7 bases are a match to TRBD1. The CDR3 covers 15 residues. Looked up from germline, CDR1 is MNHNS and CDR2 is SASEGT. V lost 8 bases and J lost 1; bases outside the gene matches: 8. CDR3: CASEPTGSSNQPQHF. The CDR3 coding sequence is TGTGCCAGCGAACCGACAGGGTCCAGCAATCAGCCCCAGCATTTT.

The CDR3 protein is CASTSYGLSNTGELFF. CDR3 DNA sequence: TGTGCCAGCACCTCATATGGACTCTCGAACACCGGGGAGCTGTTTTTT. V usage is TRBV2 and J usage is TRBJ2-2; weak D call: TRBD2 (5 bases). Germline CDR1 is SNHLY and CDR2 is FYNNEI. The CDR3 contains 16 residues. Trimming left V 7 bases short and J 0 bases short, with 15 bases between.

The chain recombines TRBV27 with TRBJ1-2; maybe TRBD1 (5 bases). CDR3 length: 15 residues. Germline values: CDR1 MNHEY, CDR2 SMNVEV (reference sequence). V lost 5 bases, J lost 0 bases, and 13 bases lay in between. The CDR3 reads CASSPGTTANYGYTF. For the CDR3, the DNA is TGTGCCAGCAGTCCCGGGACTACAGCTAACTATGGCTACACCTTC.

V usage is TRBV11-1 and J usage is TRBJ1-6, with TRBD1 identical over 7 bases. This CDR3 is 16 amino acids long. Germline CDR1 reads SGHAT; CDR2 reads FQDESV (reference sequence). Trimming removed 5 bases from V and 7 bases from J; junction bases left unmatched: 11. The CDR3 DNA reads as TGTGCCAGCAGCACCCGACAGGGCCCCCGAAATTCACCCCTCCACTTT. Its protein is CASSTRQGPRNSPLHF.

V gene TRBV2 combines with J gene TRBJ1-1; D remains unclear. The V gene's germline CDR1 is SNHLY and CDR2 FYNNEI. Trimming removed 3 bases at V and 8 bases at J, with 13 bases between. The length of the CDR3 is 13 residues. CDR3 amino acids: CASSEWSDREAFF. CDR3 sequence (DNA): TGTGCCAGCAGTGAGTGGTCAGACCGCGAAGCTTTCTTT.

This rearrangement joins TRBV6-5 to TRBJ1-2; 8 nucleotides match TRBD1. This CDR3 has 13 residues. Unmatched junction bases numbered 4, after V lost 4 bases and J lost 6 bases. Germline V CDR1 and CDR2: MNHEY, SVGAGI. CDR3 residues: CASSSGQGNGYTF. The CDR3 nucleotides read TGTGCCAGCAGTTCCGGACAGGGCAATGGCTACACCTTC.

CDR3 protein: CASSVVGDGNNEQFF. The CDR3, as DNA: TGTGCCAGCAGCGTAGTGGGGGATGGGAACAATGAGCAGTTCTTC. The rearrangement links TRBV9 to TRBJ2-1, with D perhaps matching TRBD1 or TRBD2 (5 bases each). Trimming took 0 bases from V and 5 from J, leaving 12 bases between them. The germline V gene has CDR1 SGDLS and CDR2 YYNGEE. This CDR3 has 15 residues.

The CDR3 is CASRRDGYNEQFF. The CDR3 DNA reads TGTGCCAGCAGACGGGACGGCTACAATGAGCAGTTCTTC. The V call is TRBV7-2, the J call TRBJ2-1; D assignment may be TRBD1 or TRBD2 (5 bases each). Trimming left V 6 bases short and J 3 bases short, with 9 bases between. The CDR3 has 13 residues. Germline V lookup: CDR1 SGHTA, CDR2 FQGNSA.

This chain uses TRBV6-5 with TRBJ2-4; D ambiguous. This CDR3 is 14 amino acids long. V gave up 0 bases and J gave up 6 bases, with 9 bases separating them. Germline CDR1 is MNHEY and CDR2 is SVGAGI. CDR3 nucleotides: TGTGCCAGCAGTTACTCACCCAGTGGAAACATTCAGTACTTC. Translating it yields CASSYSPSGNIQYF.

Here the CDR3 reads CARRTSQETQYF. The CDR3 DNA reads TGTGCCAGAAGGACATCCCAAGAGACCCAGTACTTC. The chain employs TRBV5-3 and TRBJ2-5; D call uncertain. TRBV5-3 is assigned to the ORF class and has an uncertain function. The V and J ends lost 5 bases and 1 base respectively, with 6 bases between them. The CDR3 contains 12 residues.

V usage is TRBV27 and J usage is TRBJ2-7; TRBD1 is a possible D gene (5 bases). CDR1 and CDR2 (germline): MNHEY, SMNVEV (reference sequence). This CDR3 contains 14 residues. V shed 7 bases and J shed 3 bases, with 16 bases lying between them. CDR3 amino acids: CASTQDIESYEQYF. Here the CDR3 DNA reads TGTGCCAGCACGCAGGACATAGAAAGCTACGAGCAGTACTTC.

This chain uses TRBV27 with TRBJ2-2, with D hard to call. Germline CDR1 is MNHEY and CDR2 is SMNVEV (reference sequence). Trimming took off 7 bases at V and 5 bases at J, with 8 bases between the two ends. This CDR3 spans 12 amino acids. The CDR3 coding sequence is TGTGCCAGCATAACGGCGACCGGGGAGCTGTTTTTT. It specifies CASITATGELFF.

This clone was found once. The chain uses TRBV7-9 and TRBJ2-7; D remains unclear. The CDR3 extends over 13 amino acids. V was trimmed by 5 bases and J by 3 bases, leaving 11 bases between them. Germline V gene sequence: CDR1 SEHNR, CDR2 FQNEAQ (reference sequence). The CDR3 region is CASSPWSGYEQYF. CDR3 DNA sequence: TGTGCCAGCAGCCCATGGTCGGGCTACGAGCAGTACTTC.

This clone was counted a single time. J is TRBJ1-2 and V is TRBV7-3; a weak D match, TRBD1 (6 bases). V dropped 5 bases and J dropped 8 bases, with 15 bases sitting between them. The CDR3 loop spans 13 amino acids. Germline CDR1 is SGHTA and CDR2 is FQGTGA. In DNA, the CDR3 is TGTGCCAGCAGCCCCATACAGGGAGACGGCTACACCTTC. It is translated as CASSPIQGDGYTF.

V and J are TRBV30 and TRBJ1-2, with D possibly TRBD1 on 5 matching bases. V lost 1 base, J lost 2 bases, and 5 bases lay in between. Germline values: CDR1 GTSNPN, CDR2 SVGIG (reference sequence). The CDR3 spans 12 residues. The CDR3 region is CAWSEGNYGYTF. The CDR3 DNA follows: TGTGCCTGGAGTGAGGGGAACTATGGCTACACCTTC.

As for this clone: The junction differs from germline at one of its ends, possibly a read error. The V gene is TRBV9, the J gene TRBJ2-5; TRBD2 matches at 14 bases. Germline CDR1 reads SGDLS; CDR2 reads YYNGEE. The CDR3 totals 15 residues. CDR3 sequence reads: CASSVEGLAGESQYF. Here the CDR3 DNA reads TGTGCCAGCAGCGTAGAGGGACTAGCGGGAGAGAGCCAGTACTTC.

The gene calls are TRBV28 and TRBJ2-3; D unclear. Between the trimmed V and J ends, which lost 2 bases and 2 bases, there was a span of 11 bases. Germline-derived CDR1 and CDR2 are MDHEN and SYDVKM. The CDR3 sequence is 15 residues long. CDR3 bases: TGTGCCAGCAGTTTAGGTAGGACCATCACAGATACGCAGTATTTT. Its translation: CASSLGRTITDTQYF.

The chain recombines TRBV10-2 with TRBJ2-2, with no clear D. Trimming cost V 7 bases and J 1 base, with 10 bases left between them. In germline, CDR1 is WSHSY, CDR2 SAAADI. CDR3 size: 14 residues. The CDR3 is CASTKDGNTGELFF. In DNA, the CDR3 is TGCGCCAGCACTAAGGACGGGAACACCGGGGAGCTGTTTTTT.

The V call is TRBV4-3, the J call TRBJ2-7, with a weak D call TRBD2 (5 bases). Trimming took off 0 bases at V and 2 bases at J, with 8 bases between the two ends. The CDR3 sequence is 14 residues long. Germline-derived CDR1 and CDR2 are LGHNA and YSLEER. Here the CDR3 reads CASSQDAGPYEQYF. The CDR3 bases are TGCGCCAGCAGCCAAGATGCGGGTCCCTACGAGCAGTACTTC.

The chain recombines TRBV7-9 with TRBJ2-6; D remains unclear. The germline V gene has CDR1 SEHNR and CDR2 FQNEAQ (reference sequence). This CDR3 is built from 14 residues. The CDR3 nucleotides read TGTGTCTTAGAAGGATTCTCTGGGGCCAACGTCCTGACTTTC. Translating gives CVLEGFSGANVLTF.

The chain couples TRBV19 to TRBJ1-3; no clear D gene. Looked up from germline, CDR1 is LNHDA and CDR2 is SQIVND (reference sequence). With 5 bases removed from V and 0 bases from J, the gap between germline ends came to 26 bases. This CDR3 contains 20 residues. The CDR3 loop is CASSWQAKLIVPSSGNTIYF. The CDR3 region has the DNA TGTGCCAGTAGTTGGCAGGCAAAACTAATAGTGCCGAGCTCTGGAAACACCATATATTTT.

The chain is built from TRBV11-1 and TRBJ1-6; 9 nucleotides line up with TRBD1. CDR1 is SGHAT, CDR2 FQDESV, per germline (reference sequence). The CDR3 extends over 15 amino acids. The V and J ends lost 4 bases and 5 bases, in that order; junction bases with no gene match: 3. The CDR3 coding sequence is TGTGCCAGCAGCTCGGGGGACAGGGATAATTCACCCCTCCACTTT. Protein: CASSSGDRDNSPLHF.

This clone has just one count. The V gene is TRBV7-6, the J gene TRBJ1-1; no clear D gene. V lost 5 bases, J lost 4 bases, and 8 bases lay in between. CDR1 and CDR2 (germline): SGHVS, FNYEAQ. The CDR3 has 12 amino acids. CDR3 nucleotide sequence: TGTGCCAGCAGCACCAGCAGCACTGAAGCTTTCTTT. Translated: CASSTSSTEAFF.

The V and J genes are TRBV27 and TRBJ1-3, with 7 bases aligning to TRBD1. Germline V gene sequence: CDR1 MNHEY, CDR2 SMNVEV (reference sequence). The CDR3 is 15 amino acids. The J segment lost 0 bases and the V segment lost 6 bases, leaving 5 bases of the junction unmatched. The CDR3 nucleotides are TGTGCCAGCAGGCCACAGGGGTACTCTGGAAACACCATATATTTT. Its protein product is CASRPQGYSGNTIYF.

The chain carries TRBV29-1 and TRBJ2-3; possibly TRBD1 or TRBD2 for D (5 bases each). Germline V gene sequence: CDR1 SQVTM, CDR2 ANQGSEA. This CDR3 region has 12 residues. V shed 5 bases and J shed 7 bases, with 13 bases lying between them. In DNA, the CDR3 is TGCAGCGTTCACGGGACCGCGAATACGCAGTATTTT. Translation gives CSVHGTANTQYF.

This chain connects TRBV7-6 to TRBJ1-2; a weak D match, TRBD1 (5 bases). The CDR3 runs to 13 residues. Germline V gene lookup returns CDR1 SGHVS and CDR2 FNYEAQ. V lost 6 bases, J lost 3 bases, and 11 bases lay in between. The CDR3: CASSGGEDYGYTF. The DNA for the CDR3 is TGTGCCAGCAGTGGGGGGGAGGACTATGGCTACACCTTC.

This clone showed up just once. The rearrangement joins TRBV19 to TRBJ2-1; 13 bases match TRBD2. Germline CDR1 and CDR2: LNHDA and SQIVND (reference sequence). The CDR3 is 16 amino acids. V shed 4 bases, J shed 4 bases, and the junction held 4 bases outside the gene matches. CDR3: CASSRTSGGPYNEQFF. CDR3 in DNA: TGTGCCAGTAGTAGGACTAGCGGGGGACCTTACAATGAGCAGTTCTTC. Based on the CDR3 plus reference TRBV19 and TRBJ2-1, the full variable domain is DGGITQSPKYLFRKEGQNVTLSCEQNLNHDAMYWYRQDPGQGLRLIYYSQIVNDFQKGDIAEGYSVSREKKESFPLTVTSAQKNPTAFYLCASSRTSGGPYNEQFFGPGTRLTVL.

V usage is TRBV7-9 and J usage is TRBJ2-1, with 11 bases fitting TRBD1. The CDR3 sequence is 15 residues long. V was clipped by 5 bases and J by 7 bases; unmatched bases: 7. Germline assignment: CDR1 SEHNR and CDR2 FQNEAQ (reference sequence). The CDR3 DNA follows: TGTGCCAGCAGCCCCGGACAGGGGGCATCGAATGAGCAGTTCTTC. This translates into CASSPGQGASNEQFF. Full variable domain (rest looked up from reference TRBV7-9 and TRBJ2-1): DTGVSQNPRHKITKRGQNVTFRCDPISEHNRLYWYRQTLGQGPEFLTYFQNEAQLEKSRLLSDRFSAERPKGSFSTLEIQRTEQGDSAMYLCASSPGQGASNEQFFGPGTRLTVL.